The 21 T cell receptor beta chains in this list originate from one sample, sequenced in a study of shared clonotypes between healthy human individuals. The protocol was immunoSEQ multiplex PCR, while the TCRdb copy is restricted to in-frame clones and leaves out a portion. The sample carries around 2.5 million clones, approximately 93% recorded once. The sequencing sample was made of naive CD4+ T cells from PBMCs. The subset here: CD45RA+ positively selected. All receptors come from a young man in good health. Some clones in this sample may be carry-over from other donors' samples.

The chain joins TRBV2 to TRBJ2-2, with 12 nucleotides matching TRBD1. Germline-derived CDR1 and CDR2 are SNHLY and FYNNEI. The ends lost 7 bases at V and 1 base at J; junction bases unmatched: 10. This CDR3 has 18 amino acids. The CDR3 bases are TGTGCCAGCAAACCGGGACAGGGGGCTGGGTTGAACACCGGGGAGCTGTTTTTT. Its translation: CASKPGQGAGLNTGELFF.

V gene TRBV28 combines with J gene TRBJ2-5; 8 bases match TRBD1. Germline trimming cut 5 bases from V and 5 bases from J; bases unmatched to any gene: 7. Germline V lookup: CDR1 MDHEN, CDR2 SYDVKM. The CDR3 sequence is 14 residues long. CDR3 in amino acids: CASSPQTGGETQYF. CDR3 sequence (DNA): TGTGCCAGCAGTCCACAAACAGGGGGGGAGACCCAGTACTTC.

The J gene is TRBJ2-7, the V gene TRBV6-1; 8 nucleotides match TRBD1. Germline CDR1 MNHNS, CDR2 SASEGT. V gave up 7 bases and J gave up 3 bases; unmatched junction bases: 5. The CDR3 spans 13 residues. The CDR3 protein is CASTRQGNYEQYF. The DNA of the CDR3 is TGTGCCAGCACCAGACAGGGGAACTACGAGCAGTACTTC.

The chain joins TRBV7-8 to TRBJ2-7; D may be TRBD1 (5 bases). Germline V gene lookup returns CDR1 SGHVS and CDR2 FQNEAQ. CDR3 size: 13 residues. V gave up 5 bases and J gave up 7 bases, with 15 bases separating them. The CDR3 here is CASSTQGLGEQYF. The CDR3, as DNA: TGTGCCAGCAGCACGCAGGGTCTAGGAGAGCAGTACTTC.

The chain recombines TRBV5-6 with TRBJ2-5; TRBD1 aligns across 11 bases. Per germline, CDR1 SGHDT and CDR2 YYEEEE. The CDR3 sequence is 14 residues long. The junction had 5 bases not matched to a gene; V was cut back by 5 bases and J by 5 bases. Here the CDR3 reads CASRDRGLGETQYF. As DNA, the CDR3 is TGTGCCAGCAGGGACAGGGGGCTTGGTGAGACCCAGTACTTC.

The chain couples TRBV7-9 to TRBJ1-4; D uncertain. V was trimmed by 3 bases and J by 0 bases, leaving 8 bases between them. The CDR3 extends over 15 amino acids. CDR1 is SEHNR, CDR2 FQNEAQ, per germline (reference sequence). CDR3 protein: CASSFGRTTNEKLFF. As DNA, the CDR3 is TGTGCCAGCAGCTTCGGCCGCACAACTAATGAAAAACTGTTTTTT.

V and J are TRBV6-1 and TRBJ2-1; tentative D call: TRBD1 (6 bases). Germline CDR1 MNHNS, CDR2 SASEGT. The ends were cut back, 6 bases at V and 5 bases at J, with 17 bases in the middle. The CDR3 is made up of 15 amino acids. The CDR3 nucleotides are TGTGCCAGCAGGAAGTCTAGGACAGCAGACAATGAGCAGTTCTTC. Protein product: CASRKSRTADNEQFF.

The gene calls are TRBV7-2 and TRBJ2-1; 9 positions match TRBD2. The length of the CDR3 is 15 residues. The germline CDR1 and CDR2 sequences are SGHTA and FQGNSA. Losses at the gene ends were 2 bases for V and 9 bases for J; bases not matched to a gene: 8. CDR3 in amino acids: CASSLRAGGPLEQFF. The CDR3 DNA sequence: TGTGCCAGCAGCTTACGGGCGGGAGGGCCTCTTGAGCAGTTCTTC.

V and J are TRBV7-9 and TRBJ2-7; either TRBD1 or TRBD2 may supply D (5 bases each). Between the trimmed V and J ends, which lost 5 bases and 0 bases, there was a span of 11 bases. The CDR3 has 14 residues. Germline CDR1 is SEHNR and CDR2 is FQNEAQ (reference sequence). The CDR3 coding sequence is TGTGCCAGCAGCCCGGGACGCCGCTCCTACGAGCAGTACTTC. Protein: CASSPGRRSYEQYF.

Worth noting for this clone: Different DNA sequences within this sample yield the same CDR3. The V gene is TRBV28, the J gene TRBJ2-7; 11 bases map to TRBD1. The CDR3 has 15 residues. CDR1 MDHEN and CDR2 SYDVKM come from the germline V gene. J was trimmed by 4 bases and V by 3 bases; bases with no gene match: 5. CDR3 loop: CASSLGTGGFYEQYF. CDR3 bases: TGTGCCAGCAGTTTGGGGACAGGGGGTTTTTACGAGCAGTACTTC.

Remarks on this clone: This specimen includes other DNA sequences encoding the same CDR3. The chain has TRBV6-6 and TRBJ1-3; no clear D gene. CDR1 and CDR2 from the germline V gene are MNHNY and SVGAGI (reference sequence). The CDR3 runs 12 residues. V lost 6 bases, J lost 0 bases, and 3 bases lay in between. The CDR3 DNA is TGTGCCAGCAGCCTCTCTGGAAACACCATATATTTT. This sequence encodes CASSLSGNTIYF.

This sequence joins TRBV18 and TRBJ2-2, with a weak D call TRBD2 (6 bases). Germline CDR1 and CDR2: KGHSH and LQKENI. V lost 3 bases and J lost 4, with 15 bases in between. The length of the CDR3 is 16 residues. CDR3: CASSPPGLRGTGELFF. CDR3 bases: TGTGCCAGCTCACCGCCGGGGCTGCGGGGCACCGGGGAGCTGTTTTTT.

Notes on this clone: At one of its ends the junction is not consistent with the germline gene, which may arise from a read error. The rearrangement uses TRBV11-1 and TRBJ2-1, with 7 bases lining up with TRBD2. The CDR3 is 12 residues long. Per the germline V gene, CDR1 is SGHAT and CDR2 is FQDESV (reference sequence). The CDR3 spells CASSFAGASPLF. The DNA of the CDR3 is TGTGCCAGCAGCTTCGCGGGAGCTTCTCCCCTCTTC.

V gene TRBV19 combines with J gene TRBJ2-1; 8 bases are a match to TRBD2. CDR1 LNHDA and CDR2 SQIVND come from the germline V gene (reference sequence). V gave up 6 bases and J gave up 5 bases; unmatched junction bases: 9. CDR3 length: 15 amino acids. In nucleotides, the CDR3 is TGTGCCAGTAGGACTACTAGCGGAAGACACAATGAGCAGTTCTTC. Translating it yields CASRTTSGRHNEQFF. The variable domain in full, completed from reference TRBV19 and TRBJ2-1, reads DGGITQSPKYLFRKEGQNVTLSCEQNLNHDAMYWYRQDPGQGLRLIYYSQIVNDFQKGDIAEGYSVSREKKESFPLTVTSAQKNPTAFYLCASRTTSGRHNEQFFGPGTRLTVL.

This sequence joins TRBV2 and TRBJ2-3, with 7 nucleotides matching TRBD2. With V trimmed by 2 bases and J by 7 bases, 6 bases remained unmatched. The CDR3 length is 14 residues. Germline V gene data show CDR1 as SNHLY and CDR2 as FYNNEI. CDR3 coding DNA: TGTGCCAGCAGTGAACTCCAAGGGACTAATACGCAGTATTTT. Its protein product is CASSELQGTNTQYF. The full variable domain, with the rest looked up from reference TRBV2 and TRBJ2-3, is EPEVTQTPSHQVTQMGQEVILRCVPISNHLYFYWYRQILGQKVEFLVSFYNNEISEKSEIFDDQFSVERPDGSNFTLKIRSTKLEDSAMYFCASSELQGTNTQYFGPGTRLTVL.

The chain joins TRBV19 to TRBJ1-1; tentative D call: TRBD1 (5 bases). The CDR3 totals 14 residues. The V gene lost 10 bases and the J gene lost 1 base, with 16 bases spanning the gap. CDR1 is LNHDA, CDR2 SQIVND, per germline (reference sequence). The CDR3 sequence: CATLSRGTNTEAFF. Written as DNA, the CDR3 is TGTGCCACCTTAAGCCGGGGGACGAACACTGAAGCTTTCTTT.

This chain uses TRBV4-1 with TRBJ1-3; a possible D gene is TRBD1 (6 bases). CDR1 MGHRA and CDR2 YSYEKL come from the germline V gene. The CDR3 consists of 17 residues. The V end was cut by 1 base, the J end by 3 bases, with 16 bases between. The CDR3 loop reads CASSQGWGALNGNTIYF. The CDR3 nucleotides are TGCGCCAGCAGCCAAGGATGGGGGGCACTAAATGGAAACACCATATATTTT.

This rearrangement joins TRBV18 to TRBJ2-5, with D perhaps matching TRBD1 (6 bases). Trimming took 3 bases from V and 4 from J, leaving 15 bases between them. This CDR3 comprises 15 residues. Looked up from germline, CDR1 is KGHSH and CDR2 is LQKENI. CDR3 nucleotides: TGTGCCAGCTCACCCACAACAGGGTCCGCAGAGACCCAGTACTTC. Its protein product is CASSPTTGSAETQYF.

The CDR3 loop is CATQREKGDTQYF. CDR3 coding DNA: TGTGCCACCCAGCGGGAGAAGGGGGATACGCAGTATTTT. This chain connects TRBV2 to TRBJ2-3, with 8 positions matching TRBD2. The V and J ends lost 10 bases and 6 bases, in that order; junction bases with no gene match: 9. There are 13 residues in the CDR3. CDR1 and CDR2 from the germline V gene are SNHLY and FYNNEI.

Concerning this clone: This sample includes further DNA sequences coding for the same CDR3. V gene TRBV7-2 combines with J gene TRBJ1-3, with no clear D. There are 14 residues in the CDR3. Germline V gene sequence: CDR1 SGHTA, CDR2 FQGNSA. The V gene lost 3 bases and the J gene lost 4 bases, with 10 bases spanning the gap. CDR3 in DNA: TGTGCCAGCAGCTTTGCGGGTTCCGGAAACACCATATATTTT. Protein: CASSFAGSGNTIYF.

This rearrangement joins TRBV27 to TRBJ2-5, with TRBD2 as a possible D gene (7 bases). Germline V lookup: CDR1 MNHEY, CDR2 SMNVEV (reference sequence). Trimming removed 2 bases from V and 5 bases from J, with 21 bases in between. CDR3 length: 17 residues. The CDR3 DNA is TGTGCCAGCAGTTTAAGCCGGGGGGCAGGTGGCGGGGAGACCCAGTACTTC. Translated, it gives CASSLSRGAGGGETQYF.